This T cell receptor beta chain was recorded in a study of neoadjuvant anti-PD-1 for oral cavity cancer. Trimming removed 0 bases at V and 7 bases at J, with 9 bases between. The CDR3 length is 14 residues. Germline V gene data show CDR1 as MGHDK and CDR2 as SYGVNS. Method: immunoSEQ multiplex PCR; TCRdb's copy keeps in-frame clones and lacks some. This table has tens of thousands of clones, approximately 85% appearing once. Specified time point: after neoadjuvant nivolumab, at surgical resection. The specimen comprised PBMCs, sampled after nivolumab (anti-PD-1) treatment. This TCR derives from a person aged 35-79 years with oral cavity squamous cell carcinoma. The chain employs TRBV25-1 and TRBJ2-2; the D gene is possibly TRBD1 (6 bases). CDR3 in DNA: TGTGCCAGCAGTGAATACAACAGGGACGGGGAGCTGTTTTTT. Protein: CASSEYNRDGELFF.